This T cell receptor (beta chain) was obtained from a study of T-cell reconstitution after alpha-beta-depleted transplantation in children. As it was prepared, the TCRbeta library received unique molecular identifiers. TCRdb analysed the PCR reads with MiXCR anew, one entry per CDR3 protein. The sample lists under 300,000 distinct CDR3 sequences, 9% to 10% occurring once. This clonotype has ten or more counts. The V and J ends lost 7 bases and 4 bases respectively, with 11 bases between them. Germline loops: CDR1 SNHLY, CDR2 FYNNEI. The CDR3 runs 13 residues. This clonotype was sampled from a human donor who donated a stem cell graft to a child with SCID. This sample comprised PBMCs from the stem cell graft donor, obtained from the stem cell graft. This chain joins TRBV2 and TRBJ2-1; D unresolved. The CDR3 sequence: CASMSNSYNEQFF. As DNA, the CDR3 is TGTGCCAGCATGTCCAATTCTTACAATGAGCAGTTCTTC.